The T cell receptor (beta chain) under discussion was sequenced for a study of human T cells and chemical hapten exposure. Specified time point: pre-sensitization, week 0. Treatment specified: therapeutic diphenylcyclopropenone sensitization with weekly scalp DPC. Study observations and caveats: Expanded TCRs made up significantly more big CDR3 similarity clusters than controls did.

The table lists this clonotype with a few counts. Its target is not known. Per the original data handling: TCRs per sample had a median of roughly 93,000 and ranged from about 20,000 to 700,000. A single record per CDR3 protein comes from TCRdb applying MiXCR to the RACE reads. The authors' filters were not applied to this entry. The sample records around 250,000 distinct CDR3 sequences, about 9% being singletons. The clonotype was recovered from a woman aged 40 to 50 with alopecia areata. Some clones in this sample may be carry-over from other donors' samples. The source material was whole blood, sampled in connection with sensitization to the hapten diphenylcyclopropenone (DPC).

The CDR3 sequence: CASSQRTGWAYEQYF. CDR3 nucleotide sequence: TGTGCCAGCAGCCAAAGAACAGGGTGGGCCTACGAGCAGTACTTC. The rearrangement joins TRBV4-2 to TRBJ2-7, with TRBD1 as a possible D gene (6 bases). Per germline, CDR1 LGHNA and CDR2 YNFKEQ. V lost 2 bases to trimming and J lost 2 bases, with 13 bases between them. The CDR3 consists of 15 residues.